The present T cell receptor (beta chain) was sequenced within a study of control samples from healthy donors and cancer patients. The V gene end was trimmed by 4 bases and the J gene end by 7 bases; junction bases not matched to a gene: 12. The length of the CDR3 is 17 residues. Germline V CDR1 and CDR2: SGDLS, YYNGEE. Clones were read by immunoSEQ multiplex PCR, and TCRdb kept only the in-frame ones, dropping some. The repertoire holds around 200,000 clones, about nine tenths seen once, with about 1.6% in the top ten. The chain joins TRBV9 to TRBJ2-2; 11 bases align to TRBD2. Sequences were obtained from blood. The receptor was derived from a woman in her twenties or thirties in good health. CDR3: CASSPSLAGVGGGELFF. Written as DNA, the CDR3 is TGTGCCAGCAGCCCGTCACTAGCGGGAGTCGGCGGCGGGGAGCTGTTTTTT. The variable domain in full, with the rest retrieved from reference TRBV9 and TRBJ2-2, is DSGVTQTPKHLITATGQRVTLRCSPRSGDLSVYWYQQSLDQGLQFLIQYYNGEERAKGNILERFSAQQFPDLHSELNLSSLELGDSALYFCASSPSLAGVGGGELFFGEGSRLTVL.